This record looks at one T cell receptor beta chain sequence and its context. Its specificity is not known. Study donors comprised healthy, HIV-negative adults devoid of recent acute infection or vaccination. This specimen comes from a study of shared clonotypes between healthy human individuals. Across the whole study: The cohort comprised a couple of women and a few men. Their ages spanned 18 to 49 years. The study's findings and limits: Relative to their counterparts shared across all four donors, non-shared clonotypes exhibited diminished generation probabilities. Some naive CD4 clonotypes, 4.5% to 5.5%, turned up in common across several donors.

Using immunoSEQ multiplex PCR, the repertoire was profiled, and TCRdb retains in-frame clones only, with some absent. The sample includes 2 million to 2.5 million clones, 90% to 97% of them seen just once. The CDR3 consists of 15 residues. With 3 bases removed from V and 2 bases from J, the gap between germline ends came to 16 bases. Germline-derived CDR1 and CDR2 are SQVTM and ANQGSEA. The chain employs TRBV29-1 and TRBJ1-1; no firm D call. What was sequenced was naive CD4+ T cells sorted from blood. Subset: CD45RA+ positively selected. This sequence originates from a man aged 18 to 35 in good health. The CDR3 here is CSVDPVTPDNTEAFF. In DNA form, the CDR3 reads TGCAGCGTTGATCCCGTCACTCCGGACAACACTGAAGCTTTCTTT.